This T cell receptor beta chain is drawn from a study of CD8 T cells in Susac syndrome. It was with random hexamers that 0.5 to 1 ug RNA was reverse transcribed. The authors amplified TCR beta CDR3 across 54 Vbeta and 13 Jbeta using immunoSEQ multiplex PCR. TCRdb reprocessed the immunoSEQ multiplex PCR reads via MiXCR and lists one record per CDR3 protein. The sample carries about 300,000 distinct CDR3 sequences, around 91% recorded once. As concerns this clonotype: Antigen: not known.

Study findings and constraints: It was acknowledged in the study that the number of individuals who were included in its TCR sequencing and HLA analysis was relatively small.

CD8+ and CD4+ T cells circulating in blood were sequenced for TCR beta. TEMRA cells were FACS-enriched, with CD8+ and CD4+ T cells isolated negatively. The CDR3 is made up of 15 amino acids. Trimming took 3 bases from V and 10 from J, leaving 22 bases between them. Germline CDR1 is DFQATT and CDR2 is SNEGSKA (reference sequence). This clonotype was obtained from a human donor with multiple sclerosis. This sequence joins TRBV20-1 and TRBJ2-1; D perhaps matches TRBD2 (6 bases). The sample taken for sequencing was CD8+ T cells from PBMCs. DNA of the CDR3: TGCAGTGCTAGTGGGGAACTAGTGGAGCGGGTGGAGCAGTTCTTC. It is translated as CSASGELVERVEQFF.